The T cell receptor beta chain described here comes from a study of monozygotic twins with inflammatory bowel disease. Findings and limits, study-wide: Differing immunosuppressive treatments may have added variability to patient repertoires.

From its re-call of the 5' RACE reads, TCRdb lists each CDR3 protein once, without DNA. This repertoire includes about 300,000 distinct CDR3 sequences. Notes on this clonotype: Its target is not known.

The germline V gene has CDR1 DFQATT and CDR2 SNEGSKA (reference sequence). The CDR3 covers 11 residues. This sequence was found in a human donor with ulcerative colitis or Crohn's disease, or a healthy co-twin of an affected twin (not recorded which). Specimen: blood. V usage is TRBV20-1 and J usage is TRBJ2-7; TCRdb picks TRBD1, but there is no DNA to check that call. CDR3: CSASRDHEQYF.